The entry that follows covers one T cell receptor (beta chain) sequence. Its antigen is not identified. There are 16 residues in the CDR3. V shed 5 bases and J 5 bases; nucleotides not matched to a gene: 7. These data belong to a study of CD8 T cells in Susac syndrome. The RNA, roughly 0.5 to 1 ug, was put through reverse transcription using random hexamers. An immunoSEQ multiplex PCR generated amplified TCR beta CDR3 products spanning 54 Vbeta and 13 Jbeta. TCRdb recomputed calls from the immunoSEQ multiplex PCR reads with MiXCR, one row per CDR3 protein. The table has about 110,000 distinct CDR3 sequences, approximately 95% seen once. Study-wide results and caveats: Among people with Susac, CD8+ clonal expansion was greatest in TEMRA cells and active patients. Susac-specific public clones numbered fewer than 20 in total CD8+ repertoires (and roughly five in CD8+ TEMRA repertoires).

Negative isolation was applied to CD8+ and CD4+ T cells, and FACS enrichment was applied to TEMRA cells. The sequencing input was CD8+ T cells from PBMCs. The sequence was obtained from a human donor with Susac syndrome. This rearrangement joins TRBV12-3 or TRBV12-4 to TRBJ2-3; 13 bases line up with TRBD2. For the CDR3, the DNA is TGTGCCAGCAGTCCTGTGGGACTAGCGGGGTTAGATACGCAGTATTTT. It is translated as CASSPVGLAGLDTQYF.